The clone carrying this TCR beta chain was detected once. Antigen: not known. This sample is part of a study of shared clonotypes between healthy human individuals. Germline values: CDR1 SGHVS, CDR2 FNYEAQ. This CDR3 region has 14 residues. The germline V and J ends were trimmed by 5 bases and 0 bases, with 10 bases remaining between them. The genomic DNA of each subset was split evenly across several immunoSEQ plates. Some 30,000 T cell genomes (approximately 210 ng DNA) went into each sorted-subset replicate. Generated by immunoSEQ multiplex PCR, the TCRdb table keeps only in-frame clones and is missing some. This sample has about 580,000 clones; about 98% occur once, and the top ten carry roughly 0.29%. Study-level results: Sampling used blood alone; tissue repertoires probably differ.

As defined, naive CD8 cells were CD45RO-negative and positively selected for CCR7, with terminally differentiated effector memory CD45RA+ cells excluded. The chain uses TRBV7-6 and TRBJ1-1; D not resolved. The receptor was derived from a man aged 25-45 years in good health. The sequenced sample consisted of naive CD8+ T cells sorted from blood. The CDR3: CASSGSGLNTEAFF. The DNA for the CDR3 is TGTGCCAGCAGCGGGTCGGGCCTGAACACTGAAGCTTTCTTT.